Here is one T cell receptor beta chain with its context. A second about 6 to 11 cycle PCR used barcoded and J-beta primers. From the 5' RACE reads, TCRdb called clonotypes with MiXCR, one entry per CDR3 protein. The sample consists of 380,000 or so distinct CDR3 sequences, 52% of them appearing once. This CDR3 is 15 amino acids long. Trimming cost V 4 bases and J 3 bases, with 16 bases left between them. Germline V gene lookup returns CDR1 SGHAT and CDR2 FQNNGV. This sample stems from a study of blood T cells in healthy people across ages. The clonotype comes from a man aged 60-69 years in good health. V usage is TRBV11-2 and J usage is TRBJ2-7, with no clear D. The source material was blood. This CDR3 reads CASSSHRVPVYEQYF. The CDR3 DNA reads TGTGCCAGCAGCTCGCACCGGGTCCCGGTCTACGAGCAGTACTTC.